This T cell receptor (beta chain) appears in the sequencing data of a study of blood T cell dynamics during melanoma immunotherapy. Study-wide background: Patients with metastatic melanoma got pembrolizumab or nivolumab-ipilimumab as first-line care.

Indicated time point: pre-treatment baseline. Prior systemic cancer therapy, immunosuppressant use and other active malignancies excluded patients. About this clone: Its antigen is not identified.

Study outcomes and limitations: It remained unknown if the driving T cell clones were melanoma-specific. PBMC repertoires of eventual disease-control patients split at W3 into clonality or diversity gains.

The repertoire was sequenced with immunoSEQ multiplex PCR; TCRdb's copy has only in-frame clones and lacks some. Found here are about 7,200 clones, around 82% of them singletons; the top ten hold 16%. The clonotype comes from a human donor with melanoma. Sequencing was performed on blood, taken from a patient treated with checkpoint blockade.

The CDR3 reads CATSRVPPQNEQYF. In nucleotides, the CDR3 is TGTGCCACCAGCAGAGTGCCCCCCCAAAACGAGCAGTACTTC. The genes are TRBV15 and TRBJ2-5; D ambiguous. The DNA matches TRBJ2-7 better at its end, which makes the J call doubtful. The CDR3 covers 14 residues. Germline lookup yields CDR1 LNHNV and CDR2 YYDKDF (reference sequence).